One TCR beta chain is described in this entry. Its target is not known. Germline V gene data show CDR1 as LGHNA and CDR2 as YNFKEQ. V shed 3 bases and J 6 bases; nucleotides not matched to a gene: 12. The CDR3 sequence is 18 residues long. These data belong to a study of OX40 agonist ivuxolimab in advanced cancers. Looking at the study overall: Ivuxolimab, which is an agonistic anti-OX40 (CD134) antibody, was administered to the patients. A partial response was reached by three patients: one with hepatocellular carcinoma and two with cutaneous melanoma.

General observations from the study: Compared with others, partial responders at 0.1-3.0 mg/kg displayed clonal expansion among the lowest.

This table comes from immunoSEQ multiplex PCR, and its TCRdb copy is limited to in-frame clones, with some not included. The table includes roughly 76,000 clones, around 86% detected once. Autoimmune disease history or systemic immunosuppression excluded patients. Sequences were derived from CD4+ or CD8+ T cells sorted from blood, sampled in a trial of the OX40 agonist ivuxolimab. This TCR was recovered from an adult with an advanced solid tumor such as melanoma, head and neck, liver or kidney cancer. The V call is TRBV4-2, the J call TRBJ2-7; 15 positions match TRBD2. The CDR3 coding sequence is TGTGCCAGCAGCCACGGACTAGCGGGAGGGGGTTCCAGTAGCGAGCAGTACTTC. Translating it yields CASSHGLAGGGSSSEQYF.